The 10 T cell receptor beta chains reported below all come from one sample, sequenced in a study of identical twins. TCRdb independently ran MiXCR on the 5' RACE reads; one entry per CDR3 protein. The sample has hundreds of thousands of distinct CDR3 sequences, under 25% seen once; the top ten hold around 0.5%. A further study also used this sample, focusing on yellow fever vaccine responses in identical twins.

Sequencing input: CD4+ T cells sorted from blood. The receptors derive from a woman aged 18 to 35 in good health.

This clonotype was seen more than once but under ten times. The chain joins TRBV18 to TRBJ2-1; 11 bases align to TRBD2. The CDR3 has 17 residues. CDR1 KGHSH and CDR2 LQKENI come from the germline V gene. Trimming took 2 bases from V and 3 from J; bases not matched to a gene: 6. As DNA, the CDR3 is TGTGCCAGCTCACCAGCCGGAGGACTAGCGGGCTACAATGAGCAGTTCTTC. This codes for CASSPAGGLAGYNEQFF. The whole variable domain, remainder taken from reference TRBV18 and TRBJ2-1, is NAGVMQNPRHLVRRRGQEARLRCSPMKGHSHVYWYRQLPEEGLKFMVYLQKENIIDESGMPKERFSAEFPKEGPSILRIQQVVRGDSAAYFCASSPAGGLAGYNEQFFGPGTRLTVL.

The chain links TRBV27 to TRBJ1-5, with 7 bases lining up with TRBD1. CDR1 and CDR2 (germline): MNHEY, SMNVEV (reference sequence). Germline trimming cut 2 bases from V and 3 bases from J; bases unmatched to any gene: 4. The CDR3 totals 15 residues. The CDR3 DNA reads as TGTGCCAGCAGTTTAGAAGGGGGCGTCAATCAGCCCCAGCATTTT. Translating gives CASSLEGGVNQPQHF.

About this clonotype: One end of the junction does not line up with germline, which may come from a read error. The chain carries TRBV10-3 and TRBJ1-2; D remains ambiguous. The V gene's germline CDR1 is ENHRY and CDR2 SYGVKD. The CDR3 sequence is 12 residues long. CDR3 in DNA: TGTGCCATCAGTGATCCTAGGGAGAGAAAACACTTC. This gives the protein CAISDPRERKHF.

The chain carries TRBV11-3 and TRBJ2-1, with 8 nucleotides matching TRBD2. Germline CDR1 SGHNT, CDR2 YENEEA. This CDR3 spans 15 amino acids. The J segment lost 4 bases and the V segment lost 1 base, leaving 3 bases of the junction unmatched. Written as DNA, the CDR3 is TGTGCCAGCAGCTTAGCCCGGGGGGGTTACAATGAGCAGTTCTTC. Amino acids: CASSLARGGYNEQFF.

This clonotype was detected only a few times. This chain uses TRBV6-1 with TRBJ2-1; 12 positions agree with TRBD2. CDR1 and CDR2 from the germline V gene are MNHNS and SASEGT. The length of the CDR3 is 19 residues. V was pared by 0 bases and J by 0 bases, with 6 bases of the junction left unmatched. The CDR3 coding sequence is TGTGCCAGCAGTGAAGCCCTAGCGGGAGGGCCGGGCTCCTACAATGAGCAGTTCTTC. This sequence encodes CASSEALAGGPGSYNEQFF.

The gene calls are TRBV12-3 or TRBV12-4 and TRBJ2-1; 7 nucleotides line up with TRBD2. Trimming at V came to 0 bases and at J to 8 bases, leaving 13 bases not matched to a gene. The CDR3 is 17 residues long. The CDR3 region has the DNA TGTGCCAGCAGTTTAGCGATTATTCTAGCGGAGACGTATGAGCAGTTCTTC. Translated: CASSLAIILAETYEQFF.

This clonotype turned up a few times. The chain has TRBV20-1 and TRBJ2-5; D call uncertain. The germline V gene encodes CDR1 DFQATT and CDR2 SNEGSKA (reference sequence). There are 11 residues in the CDR3. Trimming stripped 8 bases from V and 5 bases from J, with 12 bases between. CDR3 sequence reads: CSLKAPETQYF. The CDR3 nucleotides read TGCAGTCTAAAAGCGCCGGAGACCCAGTACTTC.

There are a few counts of this clonotype. The chain combines TRBV6-2 or TRBV6-3 with TRBJ1-6, with 7 bases identical to TRBD1. The V segment lost 5 bases and the J segment 5 bases; nucleotides outside the gene matches: 6. The CDR3 consists of 15 residues. Per the germline V gene, CDR1 is MNHEY and CDR2 is SVGEGT. The CDR3 DNA reads TGTGCCAGCAGTCGACCGGGACAGAATAATTCACCCCTCCACTTT. Amino acids: CASSRPGQNNSPLHF.

This clonotype was recorded a few times. The V call is TRBV20-1, the J call TRBJ2-3, with 9 bases lining up with TRBD2. Germline V gene sequence: CDR1 DFQATT, CDR2 SNEGSKA (reference sequence). The CDR3 is 15 amino acids. Trimming took 5 bases from V and 1 from J; bases not matched to a gene: 7. CDR3 loop: CSAALIAGGTDTQYF. In DNA form, the CDR3 reads TGCAGTGCTGCCCTAATAGCGGGGGGCACAGATACGCAGTATTTT.

This clonotype was observed at least ten times. This sequence joins TRBV4-1 and TRBJ2-1, with D perhaps TRBD1 or TRBD2 (5 bases each). V was trimmed by 1 base and J by 6 bases, leaving 13 bases between them. The CDR3 contains 15 residues. Germline CDR1 is MGHRA and CDR2 is YSYEKL. CDR3 DNA sequence: TGCGCCAGCAGCCAAGTCGTCGGGGCACTCAATGAGCAGTTCTTC. Protein: CASSQVVGALNEQFF.